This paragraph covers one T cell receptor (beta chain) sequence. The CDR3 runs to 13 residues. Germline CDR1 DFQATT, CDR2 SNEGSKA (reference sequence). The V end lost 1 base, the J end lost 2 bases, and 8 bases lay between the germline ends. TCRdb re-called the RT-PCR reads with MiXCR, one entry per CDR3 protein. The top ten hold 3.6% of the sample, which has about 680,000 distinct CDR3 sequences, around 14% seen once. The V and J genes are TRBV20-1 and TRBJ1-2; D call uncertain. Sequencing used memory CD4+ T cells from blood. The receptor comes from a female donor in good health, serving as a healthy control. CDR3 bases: TGCAGTGCTAGAGTATCCAAGAACTATGGCTACACCTTC. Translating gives CSARVSKNYGYTF.